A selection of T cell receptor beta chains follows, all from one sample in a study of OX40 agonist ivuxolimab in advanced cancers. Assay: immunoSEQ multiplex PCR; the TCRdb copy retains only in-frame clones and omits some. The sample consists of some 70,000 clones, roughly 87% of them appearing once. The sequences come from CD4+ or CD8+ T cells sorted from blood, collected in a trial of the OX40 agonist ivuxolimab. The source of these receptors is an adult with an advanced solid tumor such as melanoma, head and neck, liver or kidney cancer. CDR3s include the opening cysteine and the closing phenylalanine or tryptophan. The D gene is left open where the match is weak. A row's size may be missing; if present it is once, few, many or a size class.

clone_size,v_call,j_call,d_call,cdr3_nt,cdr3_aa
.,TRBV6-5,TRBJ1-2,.,TGTGCCAGCAGTCGGCTTGCGGGTTCCGGGGATGGCTACACCTTC,CASSRLAGSGDGYTF
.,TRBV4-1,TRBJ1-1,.,TGCGCCAGCAGTCTTACGCCCCGGGGGCTCCTGGACACTGAAGCTTTCTTT,CASSLTPRGLLDTEAFF
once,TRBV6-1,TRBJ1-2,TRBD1,TGTGCCAGCAGAGACAGACAGGGTTCTAACTATGGCTACACCTTC,CASRDRQGSNYGYTF
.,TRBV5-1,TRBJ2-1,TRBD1,TGCGCCAGCAGCCCTGGACAGGCGGCCGATGAGCAGTTCTTC,CASSPGQAADEQFF
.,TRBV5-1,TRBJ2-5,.,TGCGCCAGCAGCTTGGGGGGGATGCGCCAAGAGACCCAGTACTTC,CASSLGGMRQETQYF
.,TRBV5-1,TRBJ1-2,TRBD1,TGCGCCAGCAGCTTCGGGGGGACAGCTAACTATGGCTACACCTTC,CASSFGGTANYGYTF
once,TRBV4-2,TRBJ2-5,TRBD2,TGTGCCAGCAGCCAAGACGGGGGGGGCGGAGAGACCCAGTACTTC,CASSQDGGGGETQYF
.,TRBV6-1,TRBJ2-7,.,TGTGCCAGCAGCGGGGGCAAAATCTACGAGCAGTACTTC,CASSGGKIYEQYF
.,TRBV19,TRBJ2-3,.,TGTGCCAGTAGTATATCGGGGGCGACGACAGATACGCAGTATTTT,CASSISGATTDTQYF
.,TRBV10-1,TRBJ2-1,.,TGCGCCAGCAGTGAGGATCCAGGGCGGCAGGAGCAGTTCTTC,CASSEDPGRQEQFF
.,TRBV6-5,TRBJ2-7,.,TGTGCCAGCAGTTACTCGACCAGGCCCATCTACGAGCAGTACTTC,CASSYSTRPIYEQYF
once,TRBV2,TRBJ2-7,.,TGTGCCAGCGGAATCTACGAGCAGTACTTC,CASGIYEQYF
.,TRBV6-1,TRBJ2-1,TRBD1,TGTGCCAGCAATGGGGCAGGGACAGGGTCGAATGAGCAGTTCTTC,CASNGAGTGSNEQFF
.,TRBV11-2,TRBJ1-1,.,TGTGCCAGCAGCTCTACCCTATCGTTCACTGAAGCTTTCTTT,CASSSTLSFTEAFF
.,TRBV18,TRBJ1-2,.,TGTGCCAGCTCACCAGGCCCCGGCGGCTACACCTTC,CASSPGPGGYTF
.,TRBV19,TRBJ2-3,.,TGTGCCAGTAGTATTATCGGGACGGCTAGCACAGATACGCAGTATTTT,CASSIIGTASTDTQYF
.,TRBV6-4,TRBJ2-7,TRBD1,TGTGCCCCTCAGGCGGGACAGGGCTTAACCGAATCCTACGAGCAGTACTTC,CAPQAGQGLTESYEQYF
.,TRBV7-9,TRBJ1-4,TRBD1,TGTGCCAGCAGCCCAGGACAGGGGAATGAAAAACTGTTTTTT,CASSPGQGNEKLFF
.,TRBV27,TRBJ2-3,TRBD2,TGTGCCAGCAGACCACTAGCGGGGGCCACCACAGATACGCAGTATTTT,CASRPLAGATTDTQYF
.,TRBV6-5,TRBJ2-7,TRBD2,TGTGCCAGCAGTTACCAGCGGGGGGGTGTCTACGAGCAGTACTTC,CASSYQRGGVYEQYF
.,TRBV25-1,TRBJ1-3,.,TGTGCCAGCAGTCCCCGCGGAGGGATTCCTGGAAACACCATATATTTT,CASSPRGGIPGNTIYF
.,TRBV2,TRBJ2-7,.,TGTGCCAGCAACGGTCTAAGGGGCATCTACGAGCAGTACTTC,CASNGLRGIYEQYF
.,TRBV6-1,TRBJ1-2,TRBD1,TGTGCCAGCAGTGAAGGGACAGGTGGTTACTATGGCTACACCTTC,CASSEGTGGYYGYTF
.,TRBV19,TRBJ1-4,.,TGTGCCAGTAGTACCGGGGGAATTGCTGAAAAACTGTCTTTT,CASSTGGIAEKLSF
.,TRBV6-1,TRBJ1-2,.,TGTGCCAGCAGTGAAGGTTGGGAGGGCTATGGCTACACCTTC,CASSEGWEGYGYTF
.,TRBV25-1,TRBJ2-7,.,TGTGCCAGCACGAGTGGGCAGGACTACGAGCAGTACTTC,CASTSGQDYEQYF
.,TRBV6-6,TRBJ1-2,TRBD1,TGTGCCAGCAGGGGAACGACAGGGTCGTGGTTCACCTTC,CASRGTTGSWFTF
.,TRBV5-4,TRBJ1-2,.,TGTGCCAGCAGCTTGGCCCTCAGTAACTATGGCTACACCTTC,CASSLALSNYGYTF
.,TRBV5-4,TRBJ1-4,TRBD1,TGTGCCAGCAGCTCAAGGACAGGGCTTAATGAAAAACTGTTTTTT,CASSSRTGLNEKLFF
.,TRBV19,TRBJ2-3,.,TGTGCCAGTAGTATCGCAGGCCGTATCACAGATACGCAGTATTTT,CASSIAGRITDTQYF
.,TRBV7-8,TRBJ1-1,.,TGTGCCAGCAGCTTAGTTTCTCAGGGCGGCACTGAAGCTTTCTTT,CASSLVSQGGTEAFF
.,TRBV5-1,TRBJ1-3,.,TGCGCCAGCAGCTCGGACGCCGGACGTGGAAACACCATATATTTT,CASSSDAGRGNTIYF
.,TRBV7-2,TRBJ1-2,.,TGTGCCAGCAGCTTAAGCGGGGATAGCTATGGCTACACCTTC,CASSLSGDSYGYTF
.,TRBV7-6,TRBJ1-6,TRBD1,TGTGCCAGCAGCTTTCGGGACAGGGCTAATTCACCCCTCCACTTT,CASSFRDRANSPLHF
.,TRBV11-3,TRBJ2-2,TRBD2,TGTGCCAGCAGCCAACTAGCGGGCATCACCGGGGAGCTGTTTTTT,CASSQLAGITGELFF
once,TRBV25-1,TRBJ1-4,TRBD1,TGTGCCAGCAGTGAAATCGGGAAGGGGGCCACTAATGAAAAACTGTTTTTT,CASSEIGKGATNEKLFF
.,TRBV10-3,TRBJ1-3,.,TGTGCCAGCGCGGACAACGGAAACACCATATATTTT,CASADNGNTIYF
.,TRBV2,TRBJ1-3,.,TGTGCCAGCAGTGAAAACAGAGCCTCTGGAAACACCATATATTTT,CASSENRASGNTIYF
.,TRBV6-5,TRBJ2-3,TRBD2,TGTGCCAGCAGTTACTCGCCCGGGGGGGCTGATACGCAGTATTTT,CASSYSPGGADTQYF
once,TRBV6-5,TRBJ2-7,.,TGTGCCAGCAGTTCCCCCCAAAATAGGCAGTACTTC,CASSSPQNRQYF